The 21 T cell receptor beta chains below come from one sample, sequenced in a study of CD8+ T cells in alopecia areata. Isolated RNA was reverse transcribed into cDNA used as the sequencing template. Assay used: immunoSEQ multiplex PCR; TCRdb lists only in-frame clones, some missing. The data contain fewer than 110,000 clones, 84% of them singletons. Treatment given: oral pan-JAK inhibitor, 5-10 mg twice daily. The sequencing used CD8+ T cells sorted from blood, collected at week 24, from a patient treated with tofacitinib. The receptors were gathered from a human donor with alopecia areata.

This sequence joins TRBV7-2 and TRBJ2-5; the D is unclear. Germline V CDR1 and CDR2: SGHTA, FQGNSA. This CDR3 comprises 14 residues. Trimming shortened V by 5 bases and J by 3 bases, and 13 bases separated the two germline ends. CDR3: CASSQFGVEETQYF. CDR3 sequence (DNA): TGTGCCAGCAGCCAATTCGGAGTAGAAGAGACCCAGTACTTC.

This sequence joins TRBV7-2 and TRBJ2-7; TRBD1 is a possible D gene (5 bases). This CDR3 region has 12 residues. Germline assignment: CDR1 SGHTA and CDR2 FQGNSA. Trimming removed 5 bases at V and 4 bases at J, with 9 bases between. CDR3 nucleotide sequence: TGTGCCAGCAGCCCTGCAGGGTACGAGCAGTACTTC. Its protein product is CASSPAGYEQYF.

The CDR3 loop is CASSHGGNEQFF. The CDR3 DNA is TGTGCCAGCAGCCATGGGGGAAATGAGCAGTTCTTC. V gene TRBV7-2 combines with J gene TRBJ2-1, with D possibly called TRBD1 or TRBD2 (5 bases each). V was pared by 5 bases and J by 7 bases, with 9 bases between. The germline CDR1 and CDR2 sequences are SGHTA and FQGNSA. The CDR3 has 12 residues. Complete variable domain (other parts from reference TRBV7-2 and TRBJ2-1): GAGVSQSPSNKVTEKGKDVELRCDPISGHTALYWYRQSLGQGLEFLIYFQGNSAPDKSGLPSDRFSAERTGGSVSTLTIQRTQQEDSAVYLCASSHGGNEQFFGPGTRLTVL.

This chain joins TRBV7-7 and TRBJ1-5; D is perhaps TRBD1 (5 bases). Looked up from germline, CDR1 is SSHAT and CDR2 is FNYEAQ (reference sequence). The CDR3 has 10 residues. The CDR3 is CGGVGQPQHF. The CDR3 DNA sequence: TGTGGGGGGGTTGGTCAGCCCCAGCATTTT.

This clone was picked up many times. The chain employs TRBV19 and TRBJ2-2; 10 bases line up with TRBD2. The CDR3 runs 18 residues. J lost 2 bases, V lost 0 bases, and 6 bases had no gene match. CDR1 is LNHDA and CDR2 is SQIVND in the germline V gene (reference sequence). The DNA of the CDR3 is TGTGCCAGTAGTATAGAGGCTAGCGGGGGCCCTAACACCGGGGAGCTGTTTTTT. It codes for CASSIEASGGPNTGELFF.

This chain uses TRBV6-1 with TRBJ2-4; D is perhaps TRBD2 (5 bases). Trimming removed 2 bases from V and 6 bases from J, with 14 bases in between. Germline V gene sequence: CDR1 MNHNS, CDR2 SASEGT. The CDR3 loop spans 15 amino acids. The CDR3 region has the DNA TGTGCCAGCAGTGAATCCGGAGGCGACCGAAACATTCAGTACTTC. As protein: CASSESGGDRNIQYF.

The V gene is TRBV7-6, the J gene TRBJ2-3; TRBD2 matches 7 bases. The V gene end was trimmed by 1 base and the J gene end by 1 base; junction bases not matched to a gene: 2. This CDR3 has 15 amino acids. Per the germline V gene, CDR1 is SGHVS and CDR2 is FNYEAQ. The CDR3 protein is CASSLGAGGTDTQYF. CDR3 in DNA: TGTGCCAGCAGCTTAGGCGCGGGGGGCACAGATACGCAGTATTTT.

V usage is TRBV6-5 and J usage is TRBJ1-1, with 11 bases that match TRBD1. The CDR3 spans 15 residues. V gave up 4 bases and J gave up 4 bases; unmatched junction bases: 5. Germline V CDR1 and CDR2: MNHEY, SVGAGI. As DNA, the CDR3 is TGTGCCAGCAGTTTTACCGGGACAGGGGGCACTGAAGCTTTCTTT. It is translated as CASSFTGTGGTEAFF.

The table lists this clone with a count of one. The chain joins TRBV4-2 to TRBJ2-3, with a weak D call TRBD2 (5 bases). CDR3 size: 15 residues. CDR1 is LGHNA and CDR2 is YNFKEQ in the germline V gene. Trimming removed 0 bases from V and 6 bases from J, with 13 bases in between. DNA for the CDR3: TGTGCCAGCAGCCAAGATATGGACTTCACGGATACGCAGTATTTT. As protein: CASSQDMDFTDTQYF.

The rearrangement links TRBV19 to TRBJ1-1; D is uncertain. V was shortened by 3 bases and J by 3 bases, with 11 bases between the two germline ends. The CDR3 has 14 amino acids. Looked up from germline, CDR1 is LNHDA and CDR2 is SQIVND (reference sequence). Here the CDR3 DNA reads TGTGCCAGTAGTATGAACTCAGGATACACTGAAGCTTTCTTT. Protein product: CASSMNSGYTEAFF.

Worth noting for this clone: This CDR3 is also generated by other DNA sequences in the sample. This chain uses TRBV27 with TRBJ2-2; D remains unclear. The V and J ends lost 1 base and 5 bases respectively, with 5 bases between them. CDR3 length: 13 residues. From germline, CDR1 is MNHEY and CDR2 SMNVEV (reference sequence). This chain's CDR3 is CASSLWGTGELFF. CDR3 nucleotide sequence: TGTGCCAGCAGTTTATGGGGAACCGGGGAGCTGTTTTTT.

The J gene is TRBJ2-2, the V gene TRBV27; D remains unclear. The germline V gene encodes CDR1 MNHEY and CDR2 SMNVEV (reference sequence). V lost 3 bases to trimming and J lost 4 bases, with 6 bases between them. There are 13 residues in the CDR3. CDR3 nucleotides: TGTGCCAGCAGTTTCCGATCCACCGGGGAGCTGTTTTTT. Translating it yields CASSFRSTGELFF.

This clone was observed a single time. The chain combines TRBV7-3 with TRBJ2-1; 8 nucleotides align to TRBD2. Looked up from germline, CDR1 is SGHTA and CDR2 is FQGTGA. The V segment lost 5 bases and the J segment 7 bases; nucleotides outside the gene matches: 13. The CDR3 length is 16 residues. CDR3 region: CASSPGAGVRRNEQFF. Here the CDR3 DNA reads TGTGCCAGCAGCCCCGGAGCGGGGGTTCGGCGGAATGAGCAGTTCTTC.

The CDR3 DNA is TGCGCCAGCAGCCAAAGGGCGGGCGAATGGGGAGATACGCAGTATTTT. It translates to CASSQRAGEWGDTQYF. The rearrangement links TRBV4-3 to TRBJ2-3; the D gene is possibly TRBD2 (5 bases). CDR1 is LGHNA and CDR2 is YSLEER in the germline V gene. Trimming removed 2 bases at V and 5 bases at J, with 17 bases between. The CDR3 has 16 residues.

The chain uses TRBV5-5 and TRBJ2-2, with D possibly TRBD2 on 6 matching bases. CDR1 and CDR2 (germline): SGHKS, YYEKEE (reference sequence). This CDR3 region has 13 residues. Trimming shortened V by 4 bases and J by 6 bases, and 10 bases separated the two germline ends. CDR3 sequence (DNA): TGTGCCAGCAGCCCGAGACTAGCCGGGGAGCTGTTTTTT. Amino acids: CASSPRLAGELFF.

V gene TRBV7-2 combines with J gene TRBJ2-3; 11 bases fit TRBD2. The CDR3 totals 17 residues. V was clipped by 1 base and J by 3 bases; unmatched bases: 6. Germline assignment: CDR1 SGHTA and CDR2 FQGNSA. CDR3 residues: CASSLEASGGLTDTQYF. CDR3 DNA sequence: TGTGCCAGCAGCTTAGAGGCTAGCGGGGGGCTAACAGATACGCAGTATTTT.

The chain joins TRBV27 to TRBJ1-5, with a weak D call TRBD1 (5 bases). Trimming took 5 bases from V and 5 from J, leaving 16 bases between them. In germline, CDR1 is MNHEY, CDR2 SMNVEV (reference sequence). This CDR3 is built from 15 residues. The CDR3 sequence is CASSTTGTYDQPQHF. The CDR3 nucleotides read TGTGCCAGCAGTACTACCGGGACGTATGATCAGCCCCAGCATTTT.

This clone has just one count. CDR3 protein: CATSRQPPGLDRFNTEAFF. The CDR3 DNA follows: TGTGCCACCAGCAGACAGCCCCCGGGTCTGGACAGGTTTAACACTGAAGCTTTCTTT. This chain uses TRBV15 with TRBJ1-1; 7 nucleotides line up with TRBD1. The CDR3 has 19 amino acids. Germline CDR1 reads LNHNV; CDR2 reads YYDKDF (reference sequence). The J segment lost 2 bases and the V segment lost 2 bases, leaving 17 bases of the junction unmatched.

The V and J genes are TRBV11-2 and TRBJ1-2; D is perhaps TRBD1 (6 bases). This CDR3 has 13 amino acids. V was clipped by 5 bases and J by 3 bases, with 10 bases between them. Germline loops: CDR1 SGHAT, CDR2 FQNNGV. The CDR3 region is CASSLSGDYGYTF. The CDR3 nucleotides read TGTGCCAGCAGCCTATCAGGGGACTATGGCTACACCTTC.

The chain links TRBV29-1 to TRBJ2-7, with D perhaps matching TRBD1 or TRBD2 (6 bases each). Germline CDR1 SQVTM, CDR2 ANQGSEA. Between the trimmed V and J ends, which lost 1 base and 2 bases, there was a span of 12 bases. This CDR3 spans 14 amino acids. DNA of the CDR3: TGCAGCGTTGAAGTCGTAGGGGGGACCTACGAGCAGTACTTC. It is translated as CSVEVVGGTYEQYF.

This rearrangement joins TRBV5-6 to TRBJ2-5; 9 bases map to TRBD1. The CDR3 runs 14 residues. Per germline, CDR1 SGHDT and CDR2 YYEEEE. J gave up 5 bases and V 4 bases, and 6 bases lay outside the gene matches. The CDR3 coding sequence is TGTGCCAGCAGCCCCGGGACAGGGATCGAGACCCAGTACTTC. Translation gives CASSPGTGIETQYF.